The source of this TCR beta chain is a study of CD8 T cells in Susac syndrome. Study-wide results and limits: The study's TCR sequencing and HLA analysis covered a relatively small number of individuals, and the study acknowledged this.

This CDR3 spans 11 amino acids. Germline lookup yields CDR1 SQVTM and CDR2 ANQGSEA. Trimming took 7 bases from V and 6 from J, leaving 12 bases between them. Comments on this clonotype: Its specificity is not known.

RNA, at about 0.5 to 1 ug, was reverse transcribed with random hexamers. By means of immunoSEQ multiplex PCR, TCR beta CDR3 spanning 54 Vbeta and 13 Jbeta underwent amplification. TCRdb analysed the immunoSEQ multiplex PCR reads with MiXCR anew, one entry per CDR3 protein. The sample consists of 230,000 or so distinct CDR3 sequences, about 96% of them appearing once. CD8+ and CD4+ T cells from blood underwent TCR beta sequencing, which was carried out in a high-throughput format. Included as multiple sclerosis controls were treatment-naive patients who had stable or active relapsing-remitting disease.

This TCR was recovered from a human donor with multiple sclerosis. The sequencing input was CD4+ T cells from PBMCs. The chain is built from TRBV29-1 and TRBJ1-2; D uncertain. The CDR3 region is CSAGAGDGYTF. CDR3 sequence (DNA): TGCAGCGCAGGAGCTGGGGATGGCTACACCTTC.